This record looks at one TCR beta chain sequence and its context. The sample is drawn from a study of blood T cell repertoires in COVID-19. Study summary: COVID-19 samples, acute and convalescent, were from the United States, Italy and Spain. From T cells, B-cell-depleted T cells, or PBMCs came the material, which was cDNA or gDNA.

Methods used by the authors: By means of reference gene primer amplification, nucleated cell counts were estimated. Here immunoSEQ multiplex PCR was the method, and the copy in TCRdb shows in-frame clones only, minus some. The DNA was the basis for D and trimming; V, J and clone size are from that table. The sample consists of under 140,000 clones, around 68% of them appearing once. Germline CDR1 reads SGHTA; CDR2 reads FQGNSA. Trimming removed 2 bases from V and 1 base from J, with 9 bases in between. CDR3 size: 15 residues. The specimen was peripheral blood. The rearrangement uses TRBV7-2 and TRBJ1-5, with no clear D. This clonotype was sampled from an older woman with acute or convalescent COVID-19. The CDR3 DNA sequence: TGTGCCAGCAGCTTATCCGGGGTCAGCAATCAGCCCCAGCATTTT. As protein: CASSLSGVSNQPQHF.